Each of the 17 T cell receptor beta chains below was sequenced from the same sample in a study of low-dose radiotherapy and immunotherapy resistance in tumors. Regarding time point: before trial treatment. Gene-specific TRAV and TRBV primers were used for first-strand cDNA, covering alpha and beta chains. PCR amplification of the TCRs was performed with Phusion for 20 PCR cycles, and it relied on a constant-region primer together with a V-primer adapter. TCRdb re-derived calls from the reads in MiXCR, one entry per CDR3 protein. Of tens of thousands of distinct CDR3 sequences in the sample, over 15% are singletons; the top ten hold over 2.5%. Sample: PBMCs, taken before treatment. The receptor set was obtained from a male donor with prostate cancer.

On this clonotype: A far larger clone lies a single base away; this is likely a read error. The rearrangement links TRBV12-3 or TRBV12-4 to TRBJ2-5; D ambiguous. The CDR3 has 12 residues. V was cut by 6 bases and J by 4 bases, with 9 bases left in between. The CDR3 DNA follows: TGTGCCAGCAGCAAGTGGGGAGAGACCCAGTACTTC. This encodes CASSKWGETQYF.

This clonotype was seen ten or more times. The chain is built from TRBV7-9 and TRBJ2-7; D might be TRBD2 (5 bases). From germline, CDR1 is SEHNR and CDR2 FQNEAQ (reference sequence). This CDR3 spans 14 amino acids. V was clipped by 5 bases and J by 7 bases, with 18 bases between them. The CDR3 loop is CASSEDSTGQEQYF. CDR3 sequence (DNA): TGTGCCAGCAGCGAGGACTCCACCGGCCAAGAGCAGTACTTC.

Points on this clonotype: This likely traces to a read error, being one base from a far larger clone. The CDR3 reads CASSAAGGGAYEQFF. The CDR3 DNA follows: TGTGCCAGCAGTGCCGCGGGCGGGGGAGCCTACGAGCAGTTCTTC. The chain employs TRBV6-1 and TRBJ2-1; TRBD2 agrees at 7 bases. CDR3 length equals 15 residues. The ends lost 4 bases at V and 10 bases at J; junction bases unmatched: 13. Germline CDR1 is MNHNS and CDR2 is SASEGT.

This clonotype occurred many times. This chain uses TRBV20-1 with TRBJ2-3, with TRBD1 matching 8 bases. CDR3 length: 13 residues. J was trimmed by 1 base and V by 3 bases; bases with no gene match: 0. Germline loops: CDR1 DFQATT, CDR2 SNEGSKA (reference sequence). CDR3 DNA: TGCAGTGCTAGGGGACAGGGCACAGATACGCAGTATTTT. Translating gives CSARGQGTDTQYF.

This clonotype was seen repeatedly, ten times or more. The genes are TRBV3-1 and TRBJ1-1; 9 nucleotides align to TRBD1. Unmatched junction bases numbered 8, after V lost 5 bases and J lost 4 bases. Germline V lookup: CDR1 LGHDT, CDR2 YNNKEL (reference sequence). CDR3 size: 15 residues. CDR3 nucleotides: TGTGCCAGCAGCTCACAGGGGGCTTATGGCACTGAAGCTTTCTTT. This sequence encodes CASSSQGAYGTEAFF.

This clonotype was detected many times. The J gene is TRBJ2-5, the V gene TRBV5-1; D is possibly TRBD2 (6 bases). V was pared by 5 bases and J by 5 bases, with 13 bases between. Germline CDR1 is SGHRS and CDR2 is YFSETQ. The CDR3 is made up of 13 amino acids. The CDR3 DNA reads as TGCGCCAGCAGGCCCCTGGGGGGTGAGACCCAGTACTTC. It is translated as CASRPLGGETQYF.

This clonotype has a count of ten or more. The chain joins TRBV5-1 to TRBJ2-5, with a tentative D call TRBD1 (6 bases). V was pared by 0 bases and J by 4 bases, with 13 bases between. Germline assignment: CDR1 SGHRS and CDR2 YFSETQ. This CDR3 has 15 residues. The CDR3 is CASSLEQGRRETQYF. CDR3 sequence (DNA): TGCGCCAGCAGCTTGGAACAGGGACGCCGAGAGACCCAGTACTTC.

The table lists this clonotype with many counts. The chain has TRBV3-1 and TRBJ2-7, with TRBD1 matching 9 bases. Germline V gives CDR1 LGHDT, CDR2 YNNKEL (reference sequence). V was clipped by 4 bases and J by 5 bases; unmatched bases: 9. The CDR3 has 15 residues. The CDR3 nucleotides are TGTGCCAGCAGCCCTGACAGGGGGGTTCGGAACGAGCAGTACTTC. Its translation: CASSPDRGVRNEQYF.

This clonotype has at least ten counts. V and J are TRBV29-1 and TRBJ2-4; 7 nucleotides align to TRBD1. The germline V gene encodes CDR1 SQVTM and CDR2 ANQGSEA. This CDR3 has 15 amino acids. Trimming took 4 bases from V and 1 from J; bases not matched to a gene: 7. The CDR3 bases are TGCAGCGTTGCTGACAGGGATTGGGCCAAAAACATTCAGTACTTC. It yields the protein CSVADRDWAKNIQYF.

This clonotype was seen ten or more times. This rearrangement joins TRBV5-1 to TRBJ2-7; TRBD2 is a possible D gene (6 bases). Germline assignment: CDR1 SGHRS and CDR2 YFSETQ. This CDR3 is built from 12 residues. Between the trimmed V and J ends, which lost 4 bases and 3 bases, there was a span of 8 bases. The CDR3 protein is CASSRDFYEQYF. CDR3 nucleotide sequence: TGCGCCAGCAGCCGGGACTTCTACGAGCAGTACTTC.

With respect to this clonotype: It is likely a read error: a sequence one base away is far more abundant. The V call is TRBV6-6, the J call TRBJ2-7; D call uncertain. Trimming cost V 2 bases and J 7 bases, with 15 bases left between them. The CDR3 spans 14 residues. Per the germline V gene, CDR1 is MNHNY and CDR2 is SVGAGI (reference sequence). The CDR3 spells CASSYPIKPHEQYF. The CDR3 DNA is TGTGCCAGCAGTTACCCCATTAAGCCCCATGAGCAGTACTTC.

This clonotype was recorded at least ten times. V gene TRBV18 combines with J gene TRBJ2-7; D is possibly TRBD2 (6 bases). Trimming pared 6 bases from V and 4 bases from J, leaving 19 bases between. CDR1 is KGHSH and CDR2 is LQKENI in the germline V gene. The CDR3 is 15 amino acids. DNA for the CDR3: TGTGCCAGCTCCCGGGACTTCCCAACCAGTTACGAGCAGTACTTC. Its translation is CASSRDFPTSYEQYF.

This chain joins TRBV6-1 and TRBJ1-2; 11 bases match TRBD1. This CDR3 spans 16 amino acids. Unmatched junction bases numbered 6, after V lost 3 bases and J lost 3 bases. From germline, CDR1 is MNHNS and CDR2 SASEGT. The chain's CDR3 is CASSDPRDRGDYGYTF. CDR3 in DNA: TGTGCCAGCAGTGACCCCCGGGACAGGGGGGACTATGGCTACACCTTC.

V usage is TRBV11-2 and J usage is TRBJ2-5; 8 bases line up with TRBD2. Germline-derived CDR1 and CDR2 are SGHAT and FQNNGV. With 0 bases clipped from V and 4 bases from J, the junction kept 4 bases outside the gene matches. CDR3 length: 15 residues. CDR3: CASSLDTGLGETQYF. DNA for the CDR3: TGTGCCAGCAGCTTAGATACGGGACTAGGAGAGACCCAGTACTTC.

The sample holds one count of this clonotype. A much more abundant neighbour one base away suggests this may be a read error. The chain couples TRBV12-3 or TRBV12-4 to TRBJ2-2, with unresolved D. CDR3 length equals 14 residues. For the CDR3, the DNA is TGTGCCTGCAGTTTCTTCGGGAACACCGGGGAGCTGTTTTTT. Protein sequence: CACSFFGNTGELFF.

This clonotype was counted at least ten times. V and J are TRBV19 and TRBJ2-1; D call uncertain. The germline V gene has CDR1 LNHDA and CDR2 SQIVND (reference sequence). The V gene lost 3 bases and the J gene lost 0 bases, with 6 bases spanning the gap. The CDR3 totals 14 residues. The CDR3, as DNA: TGTGCCAGTAGTATCCTAAGCTCCTACAATGAGCAGTTCTTC. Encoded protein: CASSILSSYNEQFF.

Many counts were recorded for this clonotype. The CDR3 DNA reads TGCGCCAGCGGATACAGGGCAGGGCAGAATGAGCAGTTCTTC. Its protein product is CASGYRAGQNEQFF. The gene calls are TRBV5-1 and TRBJ2-1; D is possibly TRBD1 (6 bases). This CDR3 region has 14 residues. Looked up from germline, CDR1 is SGHRS and CDR2 is YFSETQ. The V end was cut by 7 bases, the J end by 7 bases, with 18 bases between.